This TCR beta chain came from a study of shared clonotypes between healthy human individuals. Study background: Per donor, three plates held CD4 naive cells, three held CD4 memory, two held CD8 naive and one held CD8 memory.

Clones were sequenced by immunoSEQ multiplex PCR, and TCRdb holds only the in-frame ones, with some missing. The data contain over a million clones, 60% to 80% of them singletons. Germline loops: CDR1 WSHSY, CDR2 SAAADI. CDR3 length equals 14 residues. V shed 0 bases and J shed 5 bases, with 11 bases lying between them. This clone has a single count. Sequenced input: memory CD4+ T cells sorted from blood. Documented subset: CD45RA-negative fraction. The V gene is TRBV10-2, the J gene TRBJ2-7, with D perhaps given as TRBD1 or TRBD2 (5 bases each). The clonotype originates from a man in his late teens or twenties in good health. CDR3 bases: TGCGCCAGCAGTGAGTCGGCCAGGGAGAACGAGCAGTACTTC. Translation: CASSESARENEQYF.